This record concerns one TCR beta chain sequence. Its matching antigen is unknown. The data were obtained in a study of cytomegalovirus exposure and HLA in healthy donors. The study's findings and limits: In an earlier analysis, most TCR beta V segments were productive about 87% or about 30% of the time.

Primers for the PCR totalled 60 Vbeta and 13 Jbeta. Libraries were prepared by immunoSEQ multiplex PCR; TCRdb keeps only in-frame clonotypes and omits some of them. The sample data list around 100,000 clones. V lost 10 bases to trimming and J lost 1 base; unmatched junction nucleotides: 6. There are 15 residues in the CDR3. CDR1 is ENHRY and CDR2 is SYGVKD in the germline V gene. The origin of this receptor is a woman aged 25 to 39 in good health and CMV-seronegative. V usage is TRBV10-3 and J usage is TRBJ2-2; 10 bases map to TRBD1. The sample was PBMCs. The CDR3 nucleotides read TGTGCCACCAGACAGGGGGCGCGGAACACCGGGGAGCTGTTTTTT. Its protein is CATRQGARNTGELFF.